The 17 T cell receptor beta chains reported below all come from one sample, sequenced in a study of fetal regulatory T cell absence and autoimmunity. Clones were sequenced by immunoSEQ multiplex PCR, and TCRdb holds only the in-frame ones, with some missing. The data contain tens of thousands of clones, 70% to 85% of them singletons. Material for sequencing was cord blood. The receptors were gathered from a newborn boy with IPEX syndrome.

The rearrangement joins TRBV19 to TRBJ2-7; D could derive from TRBD1 or TRBD2 (5 bases each). V shed 1 base and J shed 2 bases, with 12 bases lying between them. Germline assignment: CDR1 LNHDA and CDR2 SQIVND (reference sequence). This CDR3 contains 15 residues. CDR3 in DNA: TGTGCCAGTAGTATAGGGGGGACCTTTACCTACGAGCAGTACTTC. This sequence encodes CASSIGGTFTYEQYF.

This rearrangement joins TRBV10-3 to TRBJ2-7, with D perhaps matching TRBD1 (5 bases). CDR1 is ENHRY, CDR2 SYGVKD, per germline. This CDR3 has 15 amino acids. V lost 0 bases, J lost 2 bases, and 11 bases lay in between. The CDR3 bases are TGTGCCATCAGTGAGTCAGGGGCGAGCGCCTACGAGCAGTACTTC. Translation gives CAISESGASAYEQYF.

The chain has TRBV6-1 and TRBJ2-2; D not certain. From germline, CDR1 is MNHNS and CDR2 SASEGT. The V and J ends lost 6 bases and 4 bases respectively, with 6 bases between them. There are 12 residues in the CDR3. CDR3 nucleotides: TGTGCCAGCAGGCCTGGCACCGGGGAGCTGTTTTTT. Its translation is CASRPGTGELFF.

The rearrangement uses TRBV27 and TRBJ2-7, with TRBD2 as a possible D gene (5 bases). The CDR3 consists of 14 residues. Germline V gene data show CDR1 as MNHEY and CDR2 as SMNVEV (reference sequence). The germline V and J ends were trimmed by 2 bases and 6 bases, with 14 bases remaining between them. The CDR3: CASSLRRTWGEQYF. The CDR3 nucleotides are TGTGCCAGCAGTTTACGAAGGACTTGGGGCGAGCAGTACTTC.

This CDR3 is CASSIFGLIGNTIYF. CDR3 coding DNA: TGTGCCAGTAGTATTTTTGGCCTCATTGGAAACACCATATATTTT. The V and J genes are TRBV19 and TRBJ1-3; D ambiguous. This CDR3 contains 15 residues. The V gene lost 3 bases and the J gene lost 3 bases, with 12 bases spanning the gap. Germline assignment: CDR1 LNHDA and CDR2 SQIVND (reference sequence).

In its sample, this clone was seen a few times. The chain combines TRBV4-2 with TRBJ1-1, with D tentatively TRBD1 (5 bases). Looked up from germline, CDR1 is LGHNA and CDR2 is YNFKEQ. The CDR3 spans 15 residues. Trimming pared 0 bases from V and 1 base from J, leaving 9 bases between. Here the CDR3 DNA reads TGTGCCAGCAGCCAAGATGGAGGACAGAACACTGAAGCTTTCTTT. Amino acid sequence: CASSQDGGQNTEAFF.

This clone was counted between two and nine times. V and J are TRBV5-4 and TRBJ2-7; D may be TRBD2 (5 bases). Per the germline V gene, CDR1 is SGHNT and CDR2 is YYREEE (reference sequence). The length of the CDR3 is 15 residues. Trimming took off 5 bases at V and 3 bases at J, with 18 bases between the two ends. CDR3 in DNA: TGTGCCAGCAGTTGGGGAGTCCAAGACCTCTACGAGCAGTACTTC. Translated: CASSWGVQDLYEQYF.

The J gene is TRBJ1-1, the V gene TRBV7-9; D not resolved. Germline CDR1 SEHNR, CDR2 FQNEAQ (reference sequence). The CDR3 runs 13 residues. V shed 5 bases and J shed 1 base, with 8 bases lying between them. CDR3: CASSPGSNTEAFF. The CDR3 DNA sequence: TGTGCCAGCAGCCCGGGATCGAACACTGAAGCTTTCTTT.

About this clone itself: A read error may account for a junction end that differs from germline. This chain links TRBV5-3 with TRBJ1-5; TRBD1 aligns across 9 bases. TRBV5-3 is an ORF for which the function is uncertain. This CDR3 is 14 amino acids long. The CDR3 loop reads CASSFTGGSQPQHF. The CDR3 nucleotides are TGTGCCAGCAGCTTTACAGGGGGCAGTCAGCCCCAGCATTTT.

This clone has only one observation. V usage is TRBV5-1 and J usage is TRBJ2-1; 8 nucleotides agree with TRBD1. The V and J ends lost 4 bases and 9 bases, in that order; junction bases with no gene match: 12. The CDR3 consists of 15 residues. Germline V lookup: CDR1 SGHRS, CDR2 YFSETQ. The chain's CDR3 is CASSLRDRGGSEQFF. CDR3 bases: TGCGCCAGCAGCCTTAGAGACAGGGGTGGTAGTGAGCAGTTCTTC. Using reference TRBV5-1 and TRBJ2-1 for the parts outside the CDR3, the full variable domain is KAGVTQTPRYLIKTRGQQVTLSCSPISGHRSVSWYQQTPGQGLQFLFEYFSETQRNKGNFPGRFSGRQFSNSRSEMNVSTLELGDSALYLCASSLRDRGGSEQFFGPGTRLTVL.

CDR3 protein: CASSLGAESYEQYF. Written as DNA, the CDR3 is TGCGCCAGCAGCTTGGGGGCAGAGTCCTACGAGCAGTACTTC. The chain is built from TRBV5-1 and TRBJ2-7; D is unresolved. CDR1 SGHRS and CDR2 YFSETQ come from the germline V gene. V was pared by 0 bases and J by 1 base, with 8 bases between. The CDR3 has 14 residues.

This clone was observed a handful of times. V and J are TRBV5-4 and TRBJ2-7; D is perhaps TRBD1 (6 bases). The CDR3 covers 14 residues. CDR1 and CDR2 from the germline V gene are SGHNT and YYREEE (reference sequence). Between the trimmed V and J ends, which lost 3 bases and 6 bases, there was a span of 16 bases. This CDR3 is CASSSDPGVAEQYF. CDR3 nucleotides: TGTGCCAGCAGCTCCGATCCAGGGGTGGCCGAGCAGTACTTC.

The chain combines TRBV11-2 with TRBJ2-1, with 7 bases lining up with TRBD1. The length of the CDR3 is 14 residues. Unmatched junction bases numbered 5, after V lost 5 bases and J lost 4 bases. CDR1 is SGHAT, CDR2 FQNNGV, per germline. The CDR3 loop is CASSNPQGYNEQFF. The DNA of the CDR3 is TGTGCCAGCAGCAACCCACAGGGGTACAATGAGCAGTTCTTC. Full variable domain (rest looked up from reference TRBV11-2 and TRBJ2-1): EAGVAQSPRYKIIEKRQSVAFWCNPISGHATLYWYQQILGQGPKLLIQFQNNGVVDDSQLPKDRFSAERLKGVDSTLKIQPAKLEDSAVYLCASSNPQGYNEQFFGPGTRLTVL.

The chain combines TRBV27 with TRBJ2-1; D might be TRBD2 (6 bases). Germline-derived CDR1 and CDR2 are MNHEY and SMNVEV (reference sequence). The V end lost 0 bases, the J end lost 14 bases, and 14 bases lay between the germline ends. CDR3 size: 13 residues. CDR3 nucleotides: TGTGCCAGCAGTTTATCGTTGAGCGGAGGGGAGTTCTTC. It encodes CASSLSLSGGEFF.

Only one count was recorded for this clone. V is TRBV11-2 and J is TRBJ2-1; the match to TRBD1 covers 8 bases. From germline, CDR1 is SGHAT and CDR2 FQNNGV. Germline trimming cut 8 bases from V and 6 bases from J; bases unmatched to any gene: 15. The CDR3 runs to 16 residues. The CDR3 region is CASGPFQGAGFNEQFF. The DNA for the CDR3 is TGTGCCAGCGGTCCCTTCCAGGGGGCTGGGTTCAATGAGCAGTTCTTC.

This clone was counted once. The rearrangement joins TRBV2 to TRBJ1-1, with D uncertain. The V gene's germline CDR1 is SNHLY and CDR2 FYNNEI. This CDR3 spans 16 amino acids. V was trimmed by 0 bases and J by 1 base, leaving 12 bases between them. CDR3 in amino acids: CASSEAASIANTEAFF. Here the CDR3 DNA reads TGTGCCAGCAGTGAAGCTGCCAGTATAGCGAACACTGAAGCTTTCTTT.

CDR3 sequence reads: CASSLEGGGSTDTQYF. The CDR3 region has the DNA TGTGCCAGCAGCTTAGAAGGCGGGGGTAGCACAGATACGCAGTATTTT. The chain is built from TRBV7-2 and TRBJ2-3, with TRBD2 identical over 7 bases. The CDR3 sequence is 16 residues long. From germline, CDR1 is SGHTA and CDR2 FQGNSA. V lost 1 base and J lost 0; bases outside the gene matches: 4.